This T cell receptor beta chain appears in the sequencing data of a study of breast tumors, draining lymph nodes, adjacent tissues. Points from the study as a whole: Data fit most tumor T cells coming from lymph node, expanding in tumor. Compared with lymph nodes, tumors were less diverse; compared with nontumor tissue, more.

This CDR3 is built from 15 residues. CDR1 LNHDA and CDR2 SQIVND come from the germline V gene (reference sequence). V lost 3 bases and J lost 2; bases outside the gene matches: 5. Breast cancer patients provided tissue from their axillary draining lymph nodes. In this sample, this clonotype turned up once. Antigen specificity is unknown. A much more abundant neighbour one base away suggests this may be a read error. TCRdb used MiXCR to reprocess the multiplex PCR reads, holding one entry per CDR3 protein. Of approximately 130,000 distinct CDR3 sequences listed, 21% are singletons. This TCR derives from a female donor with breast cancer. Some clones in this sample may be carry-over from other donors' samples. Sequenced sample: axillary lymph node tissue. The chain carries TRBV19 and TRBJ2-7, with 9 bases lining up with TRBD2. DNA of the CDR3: TGTGCCAGTAGTATCGGGACTAGCTTTACCTACGAGCAGTACTTC. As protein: CASSIGTSFTYEQYF.